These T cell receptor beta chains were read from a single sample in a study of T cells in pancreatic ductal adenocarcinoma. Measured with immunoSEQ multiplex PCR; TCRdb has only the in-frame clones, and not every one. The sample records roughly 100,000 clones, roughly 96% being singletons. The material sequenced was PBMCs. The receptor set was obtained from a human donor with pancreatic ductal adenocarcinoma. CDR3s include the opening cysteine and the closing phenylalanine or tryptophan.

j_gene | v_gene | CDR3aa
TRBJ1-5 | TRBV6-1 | CASSEGVTDQPQHF
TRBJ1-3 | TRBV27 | CASRPQGLSGNTIYF
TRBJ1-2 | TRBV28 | CASSFGAHYGYTF
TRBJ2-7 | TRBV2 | CASSELSGLEQYF
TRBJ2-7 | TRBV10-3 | CATGLAGRTPSYEQYF
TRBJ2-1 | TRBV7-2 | CASSAGHYTAYNEQFF
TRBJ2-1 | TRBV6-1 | CASSVPGLDSCEQFF
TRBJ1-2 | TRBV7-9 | CASSFGTGDGYTF
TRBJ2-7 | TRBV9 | CASSGPWGRGSGEQYF
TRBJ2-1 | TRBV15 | CATSRVFAGDEQFF
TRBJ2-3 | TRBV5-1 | CASSLAVGVDTDTQYF
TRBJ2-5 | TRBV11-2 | CASSSQGETQYF
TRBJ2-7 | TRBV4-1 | CASSQDSGGEQYF
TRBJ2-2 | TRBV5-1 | CATKRDTSGSNTGELFF
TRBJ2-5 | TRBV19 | CASTETYRGETQYF
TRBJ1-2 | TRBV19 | CATVQQAGTGFYYGYTF